This TCR beta chain was documented in a study of blood T cell repertoires in COVID-19. Study summary: T cells, B-cell-depleted T cells, or PBMCs provided the cDNA or gDNA that served as material.

V shed 6 bases, J shed 2 bases, and the junction held 9 bases outside the gene matches. Germline V gene sequence: CDR1 MNHEY, CDR2 SMNVEV (reference sequence). The CDR3 consists of 16 residues. This clone has only a few counts. As originally analysed: Estimated nucleated cell counts came from reference gene primer amplification. Method: immunoSEQ multiplex PCR; TCRdb's copy keeps in-frame clones and lacks some. D and trimming come from the DNA, and the V and J calls and clone size come from that table. Counted here are 150,000 to 200,000 clones, around 90% occurring once; the ten biggest clones make up roughly a sixth.

Input material: peripheral blood. This rearrangement joins TRBV27 to TRBJ1-1; the match to TRBD1 covers 10 bases. This receptor was taken from a man aged 60-69 years with active or convalescent COVID-19. The CDR3 here is CASRPGQGISNTEAFF. CDR3 DNA sequence: TGTGCCAGCAGACCGGGACAGGGGATTTCAAACACTGAAGCTTTCTTT.